What follows are 31 T cell receptor beta chains derived from one specimen sequenced in a study of identical twins (dated by TCRdb to the mid-2010s). Library construction relied on 5' RACE. The listed sequencing device is Illumina HiSeq 2000. TCRdb trimmed the raw reads at Q25, called clones with MiXCR and kept productive beta chains. Each entry merges the rows of one CDR3 protein and shows their most common DNA and genes. In all, the sample holds about 100,000 distinct CDR3 sequences, and about 5.6% of those were seen once. Over 9.5% of the sample rests with the top ten. The sample taken for sequencing was memory T cells sorted from blood. The sample's cell subset or site label, decoded: CD45RO+ enriched T cells. The receptor source for this set is a woman aged 45-59 years in good health.

A word on this clonotype: This may stem from a read error, because a much larger clone lies one nucleotide away. V usage is TRBV5-6 and J usage is TRBJ2-3; D is perhaps TRBD1 or TRBD2 (6 bases each). CDR3 length equals 13 residues. Germline V gene sequence: CDR1 SGHDT, CDR2 YYEEEE. The CDR3 DNA follows: TGTGCCGGCAGGAGGGACAACACAGATACGCAGTATTTT. This translates into CAGRRDNTDTQYF.

This clonotype showed up many times. J is TRBJ2-7 and V is TRBV11-2; TRBD1 matches at 7 bases. This CDR3 is built from 16 residues. CDR1 and CDR2 (germline): SGHAT, FQNNGV. V trimming: 6 bases; J trimming: 2 bases; junction bases outside the gene matches: 13. CDR3 coding DNA: TGTGCCAGCAGTTCTCGGGTAGGGGGCTTGACCTACGAGCAGTACGTC. Translated, it gives CASSSRVGGLTYEQYV.

In this sample, this clonotype turned up many times. The chain couples TRBV12-3 or TRBV12-4 to TRBJ1-4; TRBD1 is a possible D gene (6 bases). The CDR3 loop spans 14 amino acids. The V gene lost 5 bases and the J gene lost 6 bases, with 13 bases spanning the gap. CDR3 DNA sequence: TGTGCCAGCAGTCCCTCGGGGGCGCATGAAAAACTGTTTTTT. It specifies CASSPSGAHEKLFF.

The gene calls are TRBV6-5 and TRBJ2-3; TRBD1 is a possible D gene (6 bases). The CDR3 consists of 13 residues. Germline V CDR1 and CDR2: MNHEY, SVGAGI. V lost 6 bases to trimming and J lost 5 bases, with 12 bases between them. CDR3 sequence: CASSTRGRDTQYF. As DNA, the CDR3 is TGTGCCAGCAGCACGAGGGGGAGAGATACGCAGTATTTT.

This clonotype appeared many times. CDR3 DNA: TGCAGTGCTCCGGGGGGGGGACAGGGGTATTATGGCTACACCTTC. The encoded protein is CSAPGGGQGYYGYTF. The chain links TRBV20-1 to TRBJ1-2, with TRBD1 matching 10 bases. CDR3 length: 15 residues. The V gene's germline CDR1 is DFQATT and CDR2 SNEGSKA (reference sequence). The V segment lost 5 bases and the J segment 5 bases; nucleotides outside the gene matches: 11.

V is TRBV6-1 and J is TRBJ1-5; D is ambiguous. The CDR3 runs to 13 residues. Germline CDR1 MNHNS, CDR2 SASEGT. The V gene lost 0 bases and the J gene lost 9 bases, with 9 bases spanning the gap. The CDR3 spells CASSEARVSPQHF. DNA of the CDR3: TGTGCCAGCAGTGAAGCGAGGGTATCGCCCCAGCATTTT.

This clonotype came up many times. This chain joins TRBV4-1 and TRBJ2-1; 9 positions match TRBD1. Germline V gives CDR1 MGHRA, CDR2 YSYEKL. This CDR3 has 18 residues. V trimming: 0 bases; J trimming: 8 bases; junction bases outside the gene matches: 14. The CDR3 reads CASSQEGQGGDLLDEQFF. The CDR3 DNA reads as TGCGCCAGCAGCCAAGAGGGACAGGGTGGGGACCTATTGGATGAGCAGTTCTTC.

This clonotype was seen repeatedly, ten times or more. This chain links TRBV24-1 with TRBJ2-1; D is perhaps TRBD2 (6 bases). Germline V CDR1 and CDR2: KGHDR, SFDVKD. Trimming removed 10 bases at V and 5 bases at J, with 20 bases between. The CDR3 spans 15 residues. The CDR3 protein is CATSGSGLAHNEQFF. For the CDR3, the DNA is TGTGCCACGTCGGGTAGTGGGCTAGCGCACAATGAGCAGTTCTTC.

The chain joins TRBV5-1 to TRBJ1-1, with unresolved D. Germline-derived CDR1 and CDR2 are SGHRS and YFSETQ. V shed 4 bases and J shed 0 bases, with 7 bases lying between them. The CDR3 spans 13 residues. CDR3 sequence reads: CASSGGLNTEAFF. The CDR3 bases are TGCGCCAGCAGCGGTGGATTGAACACTGAAGCTTTCTTT.

The table lists this clonotype with many counts. J is TRBJ2-2 and V is TRBV5-1; D is ambiguous. The CDR3 covers 13 residues. Germline V gene lookup returns CDR1 SGHRS and CDR2 YFSETQ. Trimming cost V 4 bases and J 5 bases, with 9 bases left between them. In nucleotides, the CDR3 is TGCGCCAGCAGCCTTGGATCGACCGGGGAGCTGTTTTTT. Its protein is CASSLGSTGELFF. Supplemented by reference TRBV5-1 and TRBJ2-2, the full variable domain reads KAGVTQTPRYLIKTRGQQVTLSCSPISGHRSVSWYQQTPGQGLQFLFEYFSETQRNKGNFPGRFSGRQFSNSRSEMNVSTLELGDSALYLCASSLGSTGELFFGEGSRLTVL.

For this clonotype: A much more abundant neighbour one base away suggests this may be a read error. The rearrangement links TRBV19 to TRBJ2-1; D perhaps matches TRBD2 (6 bases). There are 15 residues in the CDR3. The V end lost 6 bases, the J end lost 8 bases, and 20 bases lay between the germline ends. Germline V gene data show CDR1 as LNHDA and CDR2 as SQIVND (reference sequence). In nucleotides, the CDR3 is TGTGCCAGTAGGGTTACTAGCTGGAGTTCGGATGAGCAGTTCTTC. It codes for CASRVTSWSSDEQFF.

This clonotype was seen at least ten times. The chain carries TRBV20-1 and TRBJ2-5; D gene ambiguous. Deletions cut 4 bases from V and 4 bases from J, with 7 bases between. Per germline, CDR1 DFQATT and CDR2 SNEGSKA (reference sequence). There are 11 residues in the CDR3. For the CDR3, the DNA is TGCAGTGCTACCAGAATAGAGACCCAGTACTTC. Translating it yields CSATRIETQYF.

In this sample, this clonotype turned up many times. The chain joins TRBV30 to TRBJ1-1; 12 positions match TRBD1. Germline CDR1 is GTSNPN and CDR2 is SVGIG (reference sequence). CDR3 length: 15 amino acids. The V and J ends lost 1 base and 8 bases, in that order; junction bases with no gene match: 8. The CDR3 loop is CAWSGDRGRGAEAFF. CDR3 coding DNA: TGTGCCTGGAGTGGGGACAGGGGGCGGGGAGCCGAAGCTTTCTTT.

This chain links TRBV6-5 with TRBJ2-3; 10 bases are a match to TRBD1. The CDR3 totals 15 residues. Germline CDR1 reads MNHEY; CDR2 reads SVGAGI. The V and J ends lost 4 bases and 4 bases, in that order; junction bases with no gene match: 5. The CDR3, as DNA: TGTGCCAGCAGTTGGACAGGGGGAAGAGCAGATACGCAGTATTTT. Translated, it gives CASSWTGGRADTQYF.

In this sample, this clonotype turned up many times. The rearrangement joins TRBV10-3 to TRBJ1-2; perhaps TRBD1 as D (5 bases). V was trimmed by 6 bases and J by 3 bases, leaving 17 bases between them. CDR3 size: 15 residues. Germline lookup yields CDR1 ENHRY and CDR2 SYGVKD. The CDR3 reads CAISPGGTDYYGYTF. CDR3 coding DNA: TGTGCCATCAGCCCTGGCGGGACGGACTACTATGGCTACACCTTC.

This clonotype was found many times. V gene TRBV5-1 combines with J gene TRBJ2-1; TRBD1 might be the D (6 bases). Germline V gene sequence: CDR1 SGHRS, CDR2 YFSETQ. V shed 1 base and J shed 7 bases, with 12 bases lying between them. CDR3 length: 14 amino acids. The CDR3 DNA follows: TGCGCCAGCAGCTTGCAGGGACACACGAATGAGCAGTTCTTC. Amino acids: CASSLQGHTNEQFF.

There are many counts of this clonotype. This chain links TRBV5-1 with TRBJ2-2, with D unresolved. V dropped 1 base and J dropped 1 base, with 5 bases sitting between them. The CDR3 loop spans 14 amino acids. Germline CDR1 and CDR2: SGHRS and YFSETQ. DNA of the CDR3: TGCGCCAGCAGCTTGACAGTGAACACCGGGGAGCTGTTTTTT. It yields the protein CASSLTVNTGELFF.

This clonotype was picked up many times. CDR3: CASSSLKNIQYF. The DNA for the CDR3 is TGTGCCAGCAGCAGTCTGAAAAACATTCAGTACTTC. The chain uses TRBV3-1 and TRBJ2-4, with no clear D. This CDR3 comprises 12 residues. Trimming shortened V by 5 bases and J by 4 bases, and 6 bases separated the two germline ends. From germline, CDR1 is LGHDT and CDR2 YNNKEL (reference sequence).

In the case of this clonotype: The CDR3 carries no conserved terminal phenylalanine or tryptophan, so it likely arises from a read error. This chain uses TRBV7-2 with TRBJ2-7; 10 nucleotides agree with TRBD1. Per the germline V gene, CDR1 is SGHTA and CDR2 is FQGNSA. This CDR3 spans 15 amino acids. V lost 5 bases and J lost 4; bases outside the gene matches: 8. CDR3 in amino acids: CASSLRQGARYEQYL. In nucleotides, the CDR3 is TGTGCCAGCAGCCTCCGACAGGGGGCGCGTTACGAGCAGTACCTC.

Many counts were recorded for this clonotype. CDR3 DNA sequence: TGCAGCGCCGCTGAGACTAGCGGTAATACGCAGTATTTT. Protein product: CSAAETSGNTQYF. The rearrangement links TRBV29-1 to TRBJ2-3, with 9 bases lining up with TRBD2. Trimming at V came to 7 bases and at J to 7 bases, leaving 9 bases not matched to a gene. CDR1 is SQVTM and CDR2 is ANQGSEA in the germline V gene. This CDR3 has 13 amino acids.

This clonotype was found many times. The chain joins TRBV3-1 to TRBJ2-1; TRBD2 is a possible D gene (5 bases). CDR1 and CDR2 from the germline V gene are LGHDT and YNNKEL (reference sequence). Trimming shortened V by 2 bases and J by 9 bases, and 14 bases separated the two germline ends. The CDR3 is 14 amino acids. The CDR3 sequence is CASSQPPGRGEQFF. The CDR3, as DNA: TGTGCCAGCAGCCAACCCCCCGGACGGGGTGAGCAGTTCTTC.

This clonotype was counted ten times or more. The chain employs TRBV27 and TRBJ2-1, with 9 bases lining up with TRBD2. Germline loops: CDR1 MNHEY, CDR2 SMNVEV (reference sequence). The J segment lost 6 bases and the V segment lost 5 bases, leaving 14 bases of the junction unmatched. The CDR3 runs 17 residues. Here the CDR3 reads CASSNTPGTSRRNEQFF. The CDR3 DNA reads TGTGCCAGCAGTAATACTCCCGGGACTAGCCGGCGCAATGAGCAGTTCTTC.

This clonotype has only a few counts. The chain joins TRBV15 to TRBJ1-6; 8 nucleotides agree with TRBD1. J was trimmed by 5 bases and V by 5 bases; bases with no gene match: 5. This CDR3 is built from 15 residues. The germline V gene has CDR1 LNHNV and CDR2 YYDKDF (reference sequence). CDR3 bases: TGTGCCACCAGCCGCCTACAGGGGGATAATTCACCCCTCCACTTT. Amino acids: CATSRLQGDNSPLHF.

Ten or more counts support this clonotype. This chain joins TRBV5-1 and TRBJ2-6; unclear D gene. CDR3 length equals 17 residues. V dropped 3 bases and J dropped 0 bases, with 13 bases sitting between them. Per germline, CDR1 SGHRS and CDR2 YFSETQ. This CDR3 is CASSSKTLNSGANVLTF. The CDR3 DNA reads TGCGCCAGCAGCTCGAAGACACTCAACTCTGGGGCCAACGTCCTGACTTTC.

This clonotype was found a few times. J is TRBJ1-5 and V is TRBV10-2; D possibly corresponds to TRBD1 (6 bases). Germline loops: CDR1 WSHSY, CDR2 SAAADI. The ends were cut back, 6 bases at V and 2 bases at J, with 8 bases in the middle. The CDR3 loop spans 13 amino acids. The CDR3 coding sequence is TGCGCCAGCAGGGACAGACGCAATCAGCCCCAGCATTTT. Its translation is CASRDRRNQPQHF.

The sample holds many counts of this clonotype. V is TRBV11-3 and J is TRBJ1-1; D is perhaps TRBD1 (5 bases). With 5 bases removed from V and 0 bases from J, the gap between germline ends came to 13 bases. The CDR3 is 15 amino acids. The germline V gene encodes CDR1 SGHNT and CDR2 YENEEA. The CDR3, as DNA: TGTGCCAGCAGCCCCATGACAGTCATGAACACTGAAGCTTTCTTT. It yields the protein CASSPMTVMNTEAFF.

This clonotype was observed many times. The chain couples TRBV4-1 to TRBJ2-7, with TRBD2 matching 7 bases. Germline loops: CDR1 MGHRA, CDR2 YSYEKL. This CDR3 comprises 14 residues. Trimming removed 0 bases from V and 5 bases from J; junction bases left unmatched: 4. CDR3 DNA sequence: TGCGCCAGCAGCCAAGAGGTGGGGAGGGACGAGCAGTACGTC. Its translation: CASSQEVGRDEQYV.

This clonotype has a count of ten or more. The gene calls are TRBV4-1 and TRBJ2-1; 12 bases map to TRBD2. CDR3 length: 18 amino acids. V was pared by 2 bases and J by 3 bases, with 8 bases of the junction left unmatched. Germline values: CDR1 MGHRA, CDR2 YSYEKL. This chain's CDR3 is CASSQQGGLAGIYNEQFF. The DNA for the CDR3 is TGCGCCAGCAGCCAACAGGGAGGACTAGCGGGGATCTACAATGAGCAGTTCTTC.

In this sample, this clonotype turned up many times. The CDR3 reads CASSASYGNSPLHF. The DNA of the CDR3 is TGTGCCAGCAGCGCCTCCTATGGAAATTCACCCCTCCACTTT. The chain carries TRBV9 and TRBJ1-6; no reliable D call. The CDR3 is 14 amino acids. From germline, CDR1 is SGDLS and CDR2 YYNGEE. Trimming took 3 bases from V and 7 from J, leaving 11 bases between them.

The table lists this clonotype with many counts. This chain uses TRBV29-1 with TRBJ1-2; 9 nucleotides align to TRBD1. Germline lookup yields CDR1 SQVTM and CDR2 ANQGSEA. This CDR3 has 13 residues. V gave up 4 bases and J gave up 4 bases; unmatched junction bases: 4. The CDR3 spells CSVVDRGFYGYTF. Here the CDR3 DNA reads TGCAGCGTTGTAGACAGGGGGTTCTATGGCTACACCTTC. The whole variable domain, filled in from reference TRBV29-1 and TRBJ1-2, reads SAVISQKPSRDICQRGTSLTIQCQVDSQVTMMFWYRQQPGQSLTLIATANQGSEATYESGFVIDKFPISRPNLTFSTLTVSNMSPEDSSIYLCSVVDRGFYGYTFGSGTRLTVV.

There are many counts of this clonotype. J is TRBJ2-1 and V is TRBV12-3 or TRBV12-4, with D unresolved. The V and J ends lost 3 bases and 1 base respectively, with 7 bases between them. The CDR3 loop spans 14 amino acids. The DNA of the CDR3 is TGTGCCAGCAGTTTCTTGATGTCCTACAATGAGCAGTTCTTC. It is translated as CASSFLMSYNEQFF.